The 21 T cell receptor beta chains given below trace back to one sample, sequenced in a study of blood T cell repertoires in COVID-19. Method: immunoSEQ multiplex PCR; TCRdb's copy keeps in-frame clones and lacks some. Among over 55,000 clones, around 86% were seen once, and the ten largest hold around 5.3%. Sequenced sample: peripheral blood. The receptors originated from a man aged 50 to 59 with active COVID-19.

J is TRBJ2-3 and V is TRBV10-3; 7 nucleotides match TRBD2. Germline CDR1 reads ENHRY; CDR2 reads SYGVKD. The CDR3 is 13 amino acids. V shed 11 bases and J 4 bases; nucleotides not matched to a gene: 9. Here the CDR3 reads CASAGEGADTQYF. The CDR3 nucleotides read TGTGCCTCCGCGGGGGAAGGCGCAGATACGCAGTATTTT.

V usage is TRBV20-1 and J usage is TRBJ2-5; 11 positions match TRBD1. V dropped 5 bases and J dropped 4; count of bases not matched to a gene: 12. Germline values: CDR1 DFQATT, CDR2 SNEGSKA (reference sequence). The CDR3 is made up of 16 amino acids. CDR3 bases: TGCAGTGCTGGTGGACCGGGACAGGGGGGCGGAGAGACCCAGTACTTC. Amino acid sequence: CSAGGPGQGGGETQYF.

The V gene is TRBV6-5, the J gene TRBJ1-5; 8 bases agree with TRBD1. V lost 4 bases, J lost 3 bases, and 5 bases stayed unmatched. Germline V gene lookup returns CDR1 MNHEY and CDR2 SVGAGI. The CDR3 is 15 residues long. The chain's CDR3 is CASSFTGGDNQPQHF. For the CDR3, the DNA is TGTGCCAGCAGTTTTACAGGGGGGGACAATCAGCCCCAGCATTTT.

This clone was recorded once. The chain carries TRBV29-1 and TRBJ2-5, with D possibly being TRBD1 (5 bases). The germline V gene has CDR1 SQVTM and CDR2 ANQGSEA. The CDR3 is made up of 18 amino acids. The V gene lost 6 bases and the J gene lost 2 bases, with 28 bases spanning the gap. CDR3 in amino acids: CSVPTLWGDFVGQETQYF. The CDR3 DNA reads TGCAGCGTCCCCACTCTGTGGGGCGACTTCGTTGGGCAAGAGACCCAGTACTTC.

A few counts support this clone. The genes are TRBV4-1 and TRBJ1-2, with 7 bases identical to TRBD1. The CDR3 extends over 12 amino acids. The V gene end was trimmed by 4 bases and the J gene end by 7 bases; junction bases not matched to a gene: 3. Germline lookup yields CDR1 MGHRA and CDR2 YSYEKL. The CDR3 loop reads CASSRRTGGYTF. CDR3 coding DNA: TGCGCCAGCAGCCGCCGGACAGGTGGCTACACCTTC.

This clone was recorded a few times. The chain combines TRBV10-3 with TRBJ2-3; D is unclear. V lost 10 bases and J 1 base, leaving 6 bases between the germline ends. CDR3 length equals 11 residues. CDR1 and CDR2 (germline): ENHRY, SYGVKD. CDR3 in amino acids: CATSGTDTQYF. For the CDR3, the DNA is TGTGCCACCAGCGGCACAGATACGCAGTATTTT.

The chain combines TRBV28 with TRBJ1-2; 9 bases fit TRBD1. From germline, CDR1 is MDHEN and CDR2 SYDVKM. This CDR3 has 16 residues. Losses at the gene ends were 5 bases for V and 0 bases for J; bases not matched to a gene: 7. DNA for the CDR3: TGTGCCAGCAGTATAACCCGGGACAGGGCTAACTATGGCTACACCTTC. It encodes CASSITRDRANYGYTF.

This chain joins TRBV6-1 and TRBJ2-7, with D perhaps matching TRBD2 (6 bases). Germline CDR1 reads MNHNS; CDR2 reads SASEGT. V gave up 2 bases and J gave up 4 bases, with 15 bases separating them. The CDR3 length is 15 residues. The CDR3 loop reads CASSELEGAGYEQYF. The DNA of the CDR3 is TGTGCCAGCAGTGAATTGGAGGGAGCGGGTTACGAGCAGTACTTC.

The chain recombines TRBV24-1 with TRBJ1-1; weak D call: TRBD1 (5 bases). Germline V gene lookup returns CDR1 KGHDR and CDR2 SFDVKD. This CDR3 is built from 12 residues. Trimming stripped 6 bases from V and 8 bases from J, with 12 bases between. CDR3 bases: TGTGCCACCAGTATCGGAACAGGAGAAGCTTTCTTT. As protein: CATSIGTGEAFF.

CDR3 loop: CATSRDKAETQYF. CDR3 in DNA: TGTGCCACCAGCAGAGATAAAGCAGAGACCCAGTACTTC. The chain is built from TRBV15 and TRBJ2-5; D is unresolved. Germline CDR1 is LNHNV and CDR2 is YYDKDF (reference sequence). V was shortened by 0 bases and J by 4 bases, with 6 bases between the two germline ends. The CDR3 covers 13 residues. The variable domain in full, completed from reference TRBV15 and TRBJ2-5, reads DAMVIQNPRYQVTQFGKPVTLSCSQTLNHNVMYWYQQKSSQAPKLLFHYYDKDFNNEADTPDNFQSRRPNTSFCFLDIRSPGLGDTAMYLCATSRDKAETQYFGPGTRLLVL.

This clone was observed once. The rearrangement joins TRBV2 to TRBJ2-2; no firm D call. The V and J ends lost 5 bases and 4 bases respectively, with 14 bases between them. CDR1 and CDR2 (germline): SNHLY, FYNNEI. The CDR3 has 15 residues. As DNA, the CDR3 is TGTGCCAGCAGTCCCAGTCCGTTGATCACCGGGGAGCTGTTTTTT. As protein: CASSPSPLITGELFF.

The chain couples TRBV6-5 to TRBJ1-1, with D uncertain. Germline CDR1 and CDR2: MNHEY and SVGAGI. CDR3 length: 14 amino acids. With 2 bases removed from V and 4 bases from J, the gap between germline ends came to 11 bases. The DNA of the CDR3 is TGTGCCAGCAGTTACGAGGGTGGTGGCACTGAAGCTTTCTTT. Its protein product is CASSYEGGGTEAFF.

The J gene is TRBJ1-6, the V gene TRBV7-2, with TRBD1 matching 7 bases. V lost 5 bases and J lost 7; bases outside the gene matches: 8. The CDR3 runs to 15 residues. CDR1 and CDR2 (germline): SGHTA, FQGNSA. In DNA form, the CDR3 reads TGTGCCAGCAGCCGCCCGGGACAGCAAAATTCACCCCTCCACTTT. Its protein product is CASSRPGQQNSPLHF.

V and J are TRBV28 and TRBJ2-3, with 8 bases fitting TRBD1. The CDR3 contains 14 residues. Germline CDR1 is MDHEN and CDR2 is SYDVKM. V dropped 4 bases and J dropped 4; count of bases not matched to a gene: 4. The CDR3 region is CASSSGQGSDTQYF. Here the CDR3 DNA reads TGTGCCAGCAGTTCTGGACAGGGCTCAGATACGCAGTATTTT.

This clone was recorded only once. This chain joins TRBV30 and TRBJ2-7; D is perhaps TRBD2 (6 bases). V shed 1 base and J shed 4 bases, with 17 bases lying between them. The CDR3 covers 15 residues. Germline V gene sequence: CDR1 GTSNPN, CDR2 SVGIG (reference sequence). CDR3 sequence reads: CAWSAQERVAYEQYF. CDR3 coding DNA: TGTGCCTGGAGTGCCCAGGAGCGGGTAGCATACGAGCAGTACTTC. Full variable domain (outside the CDR3, taken from reference TRBV30 and TRBJ2-7): SQTIHQWPATLVQPVGSPLSLECTVEGTSNPNLYWYRQAAGRGLQLLFYSVGIGQISSEVPQNLSASRPQDRQFILSSKKLLLSDSGFYLCAWSAQERVAYEQYFGPGTRLTVT.

V and J are TRBV10-1 and TRBJ1-1, with D maybe TRBD1 (6 bases). Per germline, CDR1 WNHNN and CDR2 SYGVQD (reference sequence). This CDR3 contains 14 residues. The ends were cut back, 6 bases at V and 1 base at J, with 12 bases in the middle. Here the CDR3 DNA reads TGCGCCAGCAGCCCGACAGGATGGAACACTGAAGCTTTCTTT. Residues: CASSPTGWNTEAFF.

The chain carries TRBV5-4 and TRBJ2-2; 13 positions agree with TRBD2. Germline CDR1 is SGHNT and CDR2 is YYREEE (reference sequence). J lost 5 bases, V lost 4 bases, and 8 bases had no gene match. This CDR3 has 17 residues. The DNA of the CDR3 is TGTGCCAGCAGCGACGGACTAGCGGGGGCGAGTACCGGGGAGCTGTTTTTT. It specifies CASSDGLAGASTGELFF. Full variable domain (remainder filled in from reference TRBV5-4 and TRBJ2-2): ETGVTQSPTHLIKTRGQQVTLRCSSQSGHNTVSWYQQALGQGPQFIFQYYREEENGRGNFPPRFSGLQFPNYSSELNVNALELDDSALYLCASSDGLAGASTGELFFGEGSRLTVL.

The J gene is TRBJ2-7, the V gene TRBV5-1; D is perhaps TRBD1 (6 bases). The CDR3 is 12 residues long. Trimming removed 4 bases at V and 6 bases at J, with 11 bases between. The germline gives CDR1 SGHRS, CDR2 YFSETQ. The chain's CDR3 is CASSQRGGEQYF. In DNA form, the CDR3 reads TGCGCCAGCAGCCAACGAGGGGGCGAGCAGTACTTC.

This chain connects TRBV21-1 to TRBJ1-2. TRBV21-1 is a known pseudogene. The CDR3 loop spans 16 amino acids. CDR3 loop: CASSKALWEGSYGYTF. The CDR3 nucleotides read TGTGCCAGCAGCAAAGCGCTTTGGGAGGGTTCCTATGGCTACACCTTC.

V and J are TRBV28 and TRBJ1-3, with a weak D call TRBD1 (5 bases). V lost 3 bases and J lost 8, with 11 bases in between. Germline V CDR1 and CDR2: MDHEN, SYDVKM. The CDR3 has 13 amino acids. The CDR3 nucleotides read TGTGCCAGCAGTTTTGGAGGAGGGGACACCATATATTTT. Translation gives CASSFGGGDTIYF.

This chain uses TRBV15 with TRBJ1-1; D is possibly TRBD1 (5 bases). Trimming removed 3 bases from V and 5 bases from J, with 19 bases in between. The germline gives CDR1 LNHNV, CDR2 YYDKDF (reference sequence). The CDR3 runs to 16 residues. CDR3 sequence: CATSSGGEGFSTEAFF. The CDR3 bases are TGTGCCACCAGCAGTGGAGGGGAGGGTTTTTCAACTGAAGCTTTCTTT.